This record covers a single T cell receptor (beta chain). The record originates from a study of blood T cell repertoires in COVID-19. In the study overall: Sites in the United States, Italy and Spain provided acute and convalescent COVID-19 samples. From T cells, B-cell-depleted T cells, or PBMCs came the material, which was cDNA or gDNA.

Produced via immunoSEQ multiplex PCR; TCRdb's table is partial and in-frame only. The table records approximately 53,000 clones, roughly nine tenths of them present only once. The CDR3 is 14 amino acids. Germline-derived CDR1 and CDR2 are LGHNA and YSLEER. The J segment lost 1 base and the V segment lost 4 bases, leaving 3 bases of the junction unmatched. This sequence joins TRBV4-3 and TRBJ1-1; TRBD1 agrees at 7 bases. Sequences were obtained from peripheral blood. The TCR sequence derives from a human donor in a cohort sampled during active COVID-19. In DNA, the CDR3 is TGCGCCAGCAGCCTCCGGGACAGGAACACTGAAGCTTTCTTT. Its protein product is CASSLRDRNTEAFF.